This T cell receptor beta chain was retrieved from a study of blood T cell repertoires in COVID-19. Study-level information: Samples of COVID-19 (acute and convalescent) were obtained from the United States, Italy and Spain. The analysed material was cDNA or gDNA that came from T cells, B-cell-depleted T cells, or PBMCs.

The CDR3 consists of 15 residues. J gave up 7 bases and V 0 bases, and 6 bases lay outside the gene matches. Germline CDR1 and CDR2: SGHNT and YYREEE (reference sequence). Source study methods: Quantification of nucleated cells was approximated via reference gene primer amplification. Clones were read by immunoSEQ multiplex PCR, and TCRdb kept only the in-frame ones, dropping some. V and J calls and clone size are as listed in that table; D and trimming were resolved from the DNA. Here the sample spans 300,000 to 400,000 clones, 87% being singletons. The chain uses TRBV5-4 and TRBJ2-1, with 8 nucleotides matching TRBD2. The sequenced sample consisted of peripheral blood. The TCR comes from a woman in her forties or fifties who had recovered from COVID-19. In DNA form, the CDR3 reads TGTGCCAGCAGCTTGGAAGCGGGAGCGCGAAATGAGCAGTTCTTC. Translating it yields CASSLEAGARNEQFF.